The 18 T cell receptor beta chains in this list originate from one sample, sequenced in a study of blood T cell repertoires in COVID-19. Sequenced by immunoSEQ multiplex PCR; TCRdb stores in-frame clones only, minus some. The repertoire includes about 220,000 clones, 82% of them detected once, and around 3.3% sits in the top ten. Sequenced input: peripheral blood. The origin of the receptors is a woman of 80 years or more with acute or convalescent COVID-19.

V gene TRBV5-4 combines with J gene TRBJ1-1; D might be TRBD1 (6 bases). From germline, CDR1 is SGHNT and CDR2 YYREEE (reference sequence). Trimming shortened V by 5 bases and J by 6 bases, and 17 bases separated the two germline ends. This CDR3 is 14 amino acids long. The CDR3 reads CASRTGTRTSEAFF. CDR3 coding DNA: TGTGCCAGCAGGACCGGGACACGGACATCTGAAGCTTTCTTT.

This chain uses TRBV19 with TRBJ2-3; 8 nucleotides line up with TRBD1. The trim removed 6 bases at V and 6 bases at J, leaving 11 bases unmatched. Germline CDR1 and CDR2: LNHDA and SQIVND (reference sequence). The CDR3 has 15 residues. The CDR3 is CASSRQGRSGDTQYF. CDR3 nucleotide sequence: TGTGCCAGTAGCAGACAGGGGCGGTCCGGGGATACGCAGTATTTT.

This clone appeared a few times. The rearrangement joins TRBV5-1 to TRBJ2-2, with 8 bases fitting TRBD2. Germline values: CDR1 SGHRS, CDR2 YFSETQ. Unmatched junction bases numbered 7, after V lost 4 bases and J lost 5 bases. This CDR3 region has 15 residues. In DNA form, the CDR3 reads TGCGCCAGCAGCCCCGGCGGGGGGAGAACCGGGGAGCTGTTTTTT. Encoded protein: CASSPGGGRTGELFF. The full variable domain, its missing parts supplied by reference TRBV5-1 and TRBJ2-2, is KAGVTQTPRYLIKTRGQQVTLSCSPISGHRSVSWYQQTPGQGLQFLFEYFSETQRNKGNFPGRFSGRQFSNSRSEMNVSTLELGDSALYLCASSPGGGRTGELFFGEGSRLTVL.

This rearrangement joins TRBV7-2 to TRBJ2-6, with a possible D match to TRBD1 (6 bases). Germline CDR1 reads SGHTA; CDR2 reads FQGNSA. The CDR3 extends over 16 amino acids. V lost 5 bases and J 4 bases, leaving 15 bases between the germline ends. The CDR3 coding sequence is TGTGCCAGCAGCGCGTACCAGGGGACCGGGGCCAACGTCCTGACTTTC. Amino acids: CASSAYQGTGANVLTF.

The chain couples TRBV6-5 to TRBJ1-1; D is uncertain. The CDR3 contains 13 residues. Germline V gene sequence: CDR1 MNHEY, CDR2 SVGAGI. The CDR3 loop is CAPSPGVNTEAFF. In DNA form, the CDR3 reads TGTGCTCCTAGTCCGGGAGTGAACACTGAAGCTTTCTTT.

The chain employs TRBV4-3 and TRBJ2-5; unclear D gene. The CDR3 spans 14 residues. V was clipped by 0 bases and J by 4 bases, with 9 bases between them. Germline CDR1 reads LGHNA; CDR2 reads YSLEER. The CDR3 region has the DNA TGCGCCAGCAGCCAAGAGCTTACACCAGAGACCCAGTACTTC. Its protein product is CASSQELTPETQYF.

As regards this clone: Other DNA sequences in this specimen translate into the identical CDR3. This chain joins TRBV25-1 and TRBJ2-3; a possible D gene is TRBD2 (7 bases). Germline CDR1 and CDR2: MGHDK and SYGVNS. Between the trimmed V and J ends, which lost 6 bases and 3 bases, there was a span of 10 bases. The CDR3 sequence is 13 residues long. The CDR3 region is CASRRGGTDTQYF. The CDR3 DNA reads as TGTGCCAGCAGAAGGGGGGGGACAGATACGCAGTATTTT. Drawing the rest from reference TRBV25-1 and TRBJ2-3, the complete variable domain is EADIYQTPRYLVIGTGKKITLECSQTMGHDKMYWYQQDPGMELHLIHYSYGVNSTEKGDLSSESTVSRIRTEHFPLTLESARPSHTSQYLCASRRGGTDTQYFGPGTRLTVL.

The J gene is TRBJ1-2, the V gene TRBV14; TRBD1 might be the D (6 bases). Germline CDR1 reads SGHDN; CDR2 reads FVKESK. Trimming cost V 0 bases and J 7 bases, with 12 bases left between them. The CDR3 sequence is 14 residues long. The CDR3 loop reads CASSQDRGGRGYTF. CDR3 nucleotides: TGTGCCAGCAGCCAAGACAGGGGTGGTCGTGGCTACACCTTC.

The rearrangement links TRBV29-1 to TRBJ2-3; the match to TRBD2 covers 8 bases. Looked up from germline, CDR1 is SQVTM and CDR2 is ANQGSEA. Losses at the gene ends were 6 bases for V and 4 bases for J; bases not matched to a gene: 9. CDR3 size: 14 residues. CDR3 in amino acids: CSVPGGPRADTQYF. The CDR3, as DNA: TGCAGCGTCCCGGGGGGGCCGCGAGCAGATACGCAGTATTTT.

CDR3 sequence: CASSSFGVGETQYF. The CDR3 DNA follows: TGTGCCAGCAGCTCGTTCGGGGTAGGAGAGACCCAGTACTTC. The V and J genes are TRBV7-9 and TRBJ2-5, with D possibly TRBD2 on 5 matching bases. Germline values: CDR1 SEHNR, CDR2 FQNEAQ (reference sequence). This CDR3 spans 14 amino acids. Trimming left V 4 bases short and J 4 bases short, with 13 bases between.

J is TRBJ1-1 and V is TRBV6-5; 7 bases match TRBD1. The CDR3 runs to 12 residues. CDR1 is MNHEY, CDR2 SVGAGI, per germline. Trimming took 5 bases from V and 6 from J; bases not matched to a gene: 3. The CDR3 DNA reads TGTGCCAGCAGTACAGGGGTCGCTGAAGCTTTCTTT. It encodes CASSTGVAEAFF.

This clone has just one count. The chain recombines TRBV7-2 with TRBJ2-7; D might be TRBD2 (7 bases). Trimming left V 8 bases short and J 3 bases short, with 17 bases between. This CDR3 contains 14 residues. CDR1 is SGHTA and CDR2 is FQGNSA in the germline V gene. Written as DNA, the CDR3 is TGTGCCAGCTCCCCTACGGGGGGCAACTACGAGCAGTACTTC. Protein product: CASSPTGGNYEQYF.

This chain connects TRBV5-5 to TRBJ1-3; 7 bases match TRBD1. CDR3 length: 16 residues. J gave up 0 bases and V 4 bases, and 7 bases lay outside the gene matches. The V gene's germline CDR1 is SGHKS and CDR2 YYEKEE (reference sequence). The CDR3 nucleotides are TGTGCCAGCAGCCTGGGGACAGACACCTCTGGAAACACCATATATTTT. Residues: CASSLGTDTSGNTIYF.

This clone turned up a few times. This chain's CDR3 is CASSLVQGYYGYTF. CDR3 DNA: TGTGCCAGCAGCTTAGTGCAGGGCTACTATGGCTACACCTTC. This sequence joins TRBV7-8 and TRBJ1-2; the D gene is possibly TRBD1 (5 bases). The germline CDR1 and CDR2 sequences are SGHVS and FQNEAQ. This CDR3 spans 14 amino acids. The V end lost 1 base, the J end lost 3 bases, and 9 bases lay between the germline ends.

CDR3: CASSSTITYEQYF. For the CDR3, the DNA is TGTGCCAGCAGCTCGACTATAACCTACGAGCAGTACTTC. The rearrangement joins TRBV7-2 to TRBJ2-7; a weak D match, TRBD2 (5 bases). CDR3 length: 13 residues. The V gene's germline CDR1 is SGHTA and CDR2 FQGNSA. Between the trimmed V and J ends, which lost 4 bases and 2 bases, there was a span of 9 bases.

The V gene is TRBV28, the J gene TRBJ2-6, with a tentative D call TRBD1 (5 bases). Trimming cost V 7 bases and J 2 bases, with 12 bases left between them. Germline CDR1 MDHEN, CDR2 SYDVKM. The CDR3 is 15 amino acids. The CDR3 loop is CASTLQGPGANVLTF. The CDR3 DNA reads TGTGCCAGCACCTTGCAGGGCCCTGGGGCCAACGTCCTGACTTTC.

The gene calls are TRBV6-5 and TRBJ2-7, with 9 bases matching TRBD1. This CDR3 has 15 amino acids. Germline V gene data show CDR1 as MNHEY and CDR2 as SVGAGI. Unmatched junction bases numbered 6, after V lost 6 bases and J lost 0 bases. CDR3 nucleotides: TGTGCCAGCAGAGACAGGGGGACAGCCTCCTACGAGCAGTACTTC. It specifies CASRDRGTASYEQYF.

This clone was picked up a small number of times. The chain combines TRBV7-2 with TRBJ1-2; 7 nucleotides agree with TRBD1. This CDR3 has 15 residues. CDR1 is SGHTA, CDR2 FQGNSA, per germline. Trimming removed 1 base from V and 5 bases from J; junction bases left unmatched: 7. In DNA form, the CDR3 reads TGTGCCAGCAGCTTAGAGGGGGACAGCAGTTATGGCTACACCTTC. Translated: CASSLEGDSSYGYTF. Supplemented by reference TRBV7-2 and TRBJ1-2, the full variable domain reads GAGVSQSPSNKVTEKGKDVELRCDPISGHTALYWYRQSLGQGLEFLIYFQGNSAPDKSGLPSDRFSAERTGGSVSTLTIQRTQQEDSAVYLCASSLEGDSSYGYTFGSGTRLTVV.